These T cell receptor beta chains were read from a single sample in a study of monozygotic twins with inflammatory bowel disease. TCRdb reanalyzed the 5' RACE reads, giving one entry per CDR3 protein sequence and no DNA. Its table lists around 380,000 distinct CDR3 sequences. Sequenced sample: blood. The receptors shown here come from a human donor with ulcerative colitis or Crohn's disease, or a healthy co-twin of an affected twin (not recorded which). Both conserved end residues are part of each CDR3. The order of the fields is V gene, J gene, CDR3 protein.

v_call: TRBV6-6
j_call: TRBJ2-4
cdr3_aa: CASSRTGAENIQYF

v_call: TRBV10-3
j_call: TRBJ1-5
cdr3_aa: CAIRADGGHQPQHF

v_call: TRBV7-9
j_call: TRBJ2-3
cdr3_aa: CASSLSLGGGQDTQYF

v_call: TRBV5-1
j_call: TRBJ1-4
cdr3_aa: CARTPGGRHEKLFF

v_call: TRBV3-1
j_call: TRBJ2-3
cdr3_aa: CASSQLAASTDTQYF

v_call: TRBV11-2
j_call: TRBJ2-1
cdr3_aa: CASSFLGTSGPYNEQFF

v_call: TRBV2
j_call: TRBJ2-7
cdr3_aa: CASSVEGLNEQYF

v_call: TRBV4-1
j_call: TRBJ2-2
cdr3_aa: CASSLTGGYTGELFF

v_call: TRBV10-3
j_call: TRBJ2-5
cdr3_aa: CAIGGLTETQYF

v_call: TRBV3-1
j_call: TRBJ2-1
cdr3_aa: CASSQDQVKEFF

v_call: TRBV5-1
j_call: TRBJ2-4
cdr3_aa: CASSQMAGTGKNIQYF

v_call: TRBV5-1
j_call: TRBJ2-1
cdr3_aa: CASSPIAGGSHEQFF

v_call: TRBV5-1
j_call: TRBJ1-2
cdr3_aa: CASSVTGENGYTF

v_call: TRBV5-1
j_call: TRBJ2-2
cdr3_aa: CASHAPVNTGELFF

v_call: TRBV12-3/TRBV12-4
j_call: TRBJ2-1
cdr3_aa: CASSLLAGVGHEQFF

v_call: TRBV10-3
j_call: TRBJ2-7
cdr3_aa: CAISAVGLEQYF

v_call: TRBV20-1
j_call: TRBJ1-2
cdr3_aa: CSARGTPGYTF

v_call: TRBV29-1
j_call: TRBJ2-1
cdr3_aa: CSVDSSSNNEQFF

v_call: TRBV28
j_call: TRBJ1-1
cdr3_aa: CASSYRTRAFF

v_call: TRBV30
j_call: TRBJ1-2
cdr3_aa: CAWSLSTHNYGYTF

v_call: TRBV5-1
j_call: TRBJ1-6
cdr3_aa: CASSAGSTGGNSPLHF

v_call: TRBV20-1
j_call: TRBJ2-5
cdr3_aa: CSACWGRGVQETQYF

v_call: TRBV20-1
j_call: TRBJ2-5
cdr3_aa: CSARDLRGTGGYGETQYF

v_call: TRBV10-3
j_call: TRBJ1-2
cdr3_aa: CAISAIQGIGYTF

v_call: TRBV4-1
j_call: TRBJ2-2
cdr3_aa: CASSQAPGITTGELFF

v_call: TRBV20-1
j_call: TRBJ2-3
cdr3_aa: CSERGRKRTASTDTQYF

v_call: TRBV20-1
j_call: TRBJ1-1
cdr3_aa: CSARYKHRQGAATEAFF

v_call: TRBV3-1
j_call: TRBJ2-2
cdr3_aa: CASSQFSPGNTGELFF

v_call: TRBV5-1
j_call: TRBJ1-6
cdr3_aa: CASSLGQGYNSPLHF